This is a list of T cell receptor beta chains from one sample in a study of CD8+CD57+ T cells in acquired aplastic anemia. TCRdb fed the reads into MiXCR, producing one record per CDR3 protein. The sample comprises around 230,000 distinct CDR3 sequences, 60% to 65% of which are singletons, and less than 30% rests with the top ten. Sequencing was carried out using sorted CD4+, CD8+, or CD8+CD57+ T cells (not recorded which) from PBMCs. Receptors were obtained from a human donor in good health. Each CDR3 is given with its conserved first and last residue. A D gene is named only where the DNA matches it firmly. Clone size is given for some rows only: seen once, a few or many times, or a class if the clone is expanded.

J gene,clone size,V gene,D gene,CDR3 protein,CDR3 DNA
TRBJ2-1,-,TRBV7-8,-,CASSLQGGDEQFF,TGTGCCAGCAGCCTACAGGGTGGCGATGAGCAGTTCTTC
TRBJ1-5,many,TRBV6-1,TRBD1,CASSEGDRVLSQPQHF,TGTGCCAGCAGTGAGGGAGACAGGGTTTTGAGTCAGCCCCAGCATTTT
TRBJ2-7,-,TRBV7-3,TRBD1,CASSLPGTGTGFYEQYF,TGTGCCAGCAGCTTACCCGGGACAGGGACAGGGTTTTACGAGCAGTACTTC
TRBJ2-1,-,TRBV7-9,-,CASSLNRYNEQFF,TGTGCCAGCAGCTTGAACAGATACAATGAGCAGTTCTTC
TRBJ2-1,-,TRBV10-1,TRBD2,CASSDHFQPGTSVINEQFF,TGCGCCAGCAGTGATCACTTCCAACCCGGGACTAGCGTTATCAATGAGCAGTTCTTC
TRBJ1-3,once,TRBV6-6,-,CASSYSSPGAGNTIYF,TGTGCCAGCAGTTACTCGTCTCCGGGGGCAGGAAACACCATATATTTT
TRBJ2-1,-,TRBV10-3,-,CAIGLSGLNEQFF,TGTGCCATCGGTCTTAGCGGCTTGAATGAGCAGTTCTTC
TRBJ1-2,-,TRBV5-6,-,CASSLVQLNYGYTF,TGTGCCAGCAGCTTGGTGCAGCTCAACTATGGCTACACCTTC
TRBJ2-7,-,TRBV2,-,CASSEEALSSYEQYF,TGTGCCAGCAGTGAAGAGGCCCTGAGCTCCTACGAGCAGTACTTC
TRBJ2-7,-,TRBV20-1,TRBD2,CSAPGGGDERYF,TGCAGTGCCCCTGGGGGGGGGGACGAGCGGTACTTC
TRBJ1-3,-,TRBV15,-,CATSGAYSGNTIYF,TGTGCCACCAGCGGCGCCTACTCTGGAAACACCATATATTTT
TRBJ1-1,few,TRBV10-3,-,CAISDGPGDTEAFF,TGTGCCATCAGTGACGGGCCTGGGGACACTGAAGCTTTCTTT
TRBJ1-1,-,TRBV7-8,-,CASSLMVNTEAFF,TGTGCCAGCAGCTTGATGGTGAACACTGAAGCTTTCTTT
TRBJ2-1,few,TRBV7-7,-,CASSARGLSEYNEQFF,TGTGCTAGCAGTGCTAGAGGGCTATCGGAGTACAATGAGCAGTTCTTC
TRBJ2-7,-,TRBV5-1,TRBD1,CACSWGQGVDEQYF,TGCGCCTGCAGCTGGGGACAGGGGGTAGATGAGCAGTACTTC
TRBJ2-2,-,TRBV29-1,-,CSAAHTGELFF,TGCAGCGCGGCCCACACCGGGGAGCTGTTTTTT
TRBJ2-3,many,TRBV9,TRBD2,CASRRGTSGMEDTQYF,TGTGCCAGCAGGCGAGGAACTAGCGGGATGGAAGATACGCAGTATTTT
TRBJ1-2,many,TRBV10-3,TRBD1,CATGQAEGMRYTF,TGTGCCACCGGACAGGCGGAGGGAATGCGTTACACCTTC
TRBJ1-2,many,TRBV14,-,CASSQDFQANYGYTF,TGTGCCAGCAGCCAAGATTTTCAGGCTAACTATGGCTACACCTTC
TRBJ2-1,-,TRBV24-1,TRBD2,CATSVGSGRGNEQFF,TGTGCCACCAGTGTAGGTAGCGGGAGAGGGAATGAACAGTTCTTC
TRBJ2-7,many,TRBV25-1,-,CASSDGYEQYF,TGTGCCAGCAGTGATGGGTACGAGCAGTACTTC
TRBJ1-2,-,TRBV7-2,TRBD1,CASSSTAGTGKGYTF,TGTGCCAGCAGCTCTACCGCTGGGACAGGGAAGGGCTACACCTTC
TRBJ2-7,few,TRBV7-9,-,CASSLRSRPYEQYF,TGTGCCAGCAGCTTAAGGTCCCGTCCCTACGAGCAGTACTTC
TRBJ1-1,-,TRBV6-5,-,CASSRDGLLNTEAFF,TGTGCCAGCAGTCGAGACGGATTGTTGAACACTGAAGCTTTCTTT
TRBJ1-5,-,TRBV29-1,-,CSVRTAEGEPQHF,TGCAGCGTCAGGACGGCCGAGGGAGAGCCCCAGCATTTT
TRBJ2-2,-,TRBV6-1,TRBD2,CASNGAWGLAGDTGELFF,TGTGCCAGCAATGGGGCTTGGGGGCTAGCGGGAGACACCGGGGAGCTGTTTTTT
TRBJ1-1,-,TRBV9,TRBD1,CASAPSGQGGGTEAFF,TGTGCCAGCGCCCCAAGCGGACAGGGAGGGGGCACTGAAGCTTTCTTT
TRBJ1-2,many,TRBV9,-,CASSVADAASTNYTF,TGTGCCAGCAGCGTAGCGGATGCGGCCAGTACGAACTACACCTTC
TRBJ1-5,-,TRBV24-1,-,CATSDFSSQQPQHF,TGTGCCACCAGTGATTTTAGTAGTCAGCAGCCCCAGCATTTT
TRBJ2-5,-,TRBV7-8,TRBD2,CASSLGAGEAGERETQYF,TGTGCCAGCAGCTTAGGGGCAGGCGAAGCGGGAGAGAGGGAGACCCAGTACTTC
TRBJ2-5,few,TRBV7-3,TRBD2,CASSLTGAGGQETQYF,TGTGCCAGCAGCTTAACCGGGGCGGGAGGGCAAGAGACCCAGTACTTC
TRBJ2-7,few,TRBV5-1,TRBD2,CASSSHASGGITDEQYF,TGCGCCAGCAGCTCCCACGCTAGCGGGGGGATAACTGACGAGCAGTACTTC
TRBJ2-7,-,TRBV15,-,CATSRGGGTTSYEQYF,TGTGCCACCAGCAGAGGGGGCGGGACAACCTCCTACGAGCAGTACTTC
TRBJ1-5,few,TRBV7-9,-,CASTPLSNQPQHF,TGTGCCAGCACCCCCCTGAGCAATCAGCCCCAGCATTTT
TRBJ1-5,few,TRBV4-1,TRBD1,CASSQQSRTGGSQPQHF,TGCGCCAGCAGCCAACAATCCAGGACAGGGGGCTCGCAGCCCCAGCATTTT
TRBJ2-7,few,TRBV6-1,TRBD1,CAISGPDRVGSYEQYF,TGTGCCATCTCCGGGCCAGACAGGGTCGGATCCTACGAGCAGTACTTC
TRBJ1-1,few,TRBV29-1,-,CSADRDGQRNTEAFF,TGCAGCGCCGACCGGGACGGTCAACGGAACACTGAAGCTTTCTTT